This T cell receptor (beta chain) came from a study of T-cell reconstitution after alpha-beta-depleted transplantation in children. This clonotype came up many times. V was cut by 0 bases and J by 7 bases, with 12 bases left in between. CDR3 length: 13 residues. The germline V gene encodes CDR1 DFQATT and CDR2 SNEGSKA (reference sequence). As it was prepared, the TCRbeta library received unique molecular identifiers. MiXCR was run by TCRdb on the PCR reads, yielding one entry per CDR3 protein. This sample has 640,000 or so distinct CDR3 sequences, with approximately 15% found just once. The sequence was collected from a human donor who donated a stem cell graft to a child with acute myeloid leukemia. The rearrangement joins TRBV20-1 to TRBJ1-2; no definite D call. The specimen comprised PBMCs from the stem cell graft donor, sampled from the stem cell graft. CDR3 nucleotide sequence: TGCAGTGCTAGAGACCCGGTTGGTGGTGGCTACACCTTC. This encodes CSARDPVGGGYTF.